The 4 T cell receptor beta chains given below trace back to one sample, sequenced in a study of blood T cell repertoires in COVID-19 (dated by TCRdb to 2019 to 2021). The library was produced with the immunoSEQ multiplex PCR assay. Entries here come from immuneACCESS through TCRdb and include only in-frame sequences with V and J called. Some clones fail to appear in such tables; in the studies checked, an unresolved V gene covers under half of the shortfall, and the cause of the remainder is unknown. Here the sample has about 160,000 clones; 80% to 90% occur a single time. About 5.8% of the sample lies in the top ten. The material sequenced was peripheral blood. The source is a woman aged 45-59 years with COVID-19, enrolled during active disease.

V is TRBV18 and J is TRBJ2-3, with TRBD2 matching over 10 bases. CDR3 length: 15 residues. Germline lookup yields CDR1 KGHSH and CDR2 LQKENI. The V gene end was trimmed by 5 bases and the J gene end by 6 bases; junction bases not matched to a gene: 8. The CDR3 coding sequence is TGTGCCAGCTCAGGGACTAGCGATGGCTCGGATACGCAGTATTTT. Its protein product is CASSGTSDGSDTQYF.

This clone was counted once. The chain couples TRBV6-5 to TRBJ2-5, with D tentatively TRBD1 (6 bases). The CDR3 consists of 14 residues. Trimming took 6 bases from V and 7 from J, leaving 18 bases between them. Germline values: CDR1 MNHEY, CDR2 SVGAGI. The CDR3 protein is CASRYGQFLGTQYF. DNA for the CDR3: TGTGCCAGCAGATATGGACAGTTCTTGGGGACCCAGTACTTC.

The rearrangement links TRBV27 to TRBJ2-7, with TRBD1 matching over 7 bases. The germline gives CDR1 MNHEY, CDR2 SMNVEV (reference sequence). The CDR3 has 15 amino acids. The junction had 9 bases not matched to a gene; V was cut back by 5 bases and J by 2 bases. Here the CDR3 DNA reads TGTGCCAGCAGTCCGTTAAAAGACAGGGCCTACGAGCAGTACTTC. It encodes CASSPLKDRAYEQYF.

This clone showed up just a few times. V and J are TRBV2 and TRBJ1-5, with D perhaps matching TRBD1 (5 bases). Trimming removed 6 bases from V and 1 base from J, with 7 bases in between. The CDR3 is made up of 13 amino acids. Per germline, CDR1 SNHLY and CDR2 FYNNEI. This CDR3 reads CASRRQSNQPQHF. CDR3 bases: TGTGCCAGCAGGAGACAGAGCAATCAGCCCCAGCATTTT.